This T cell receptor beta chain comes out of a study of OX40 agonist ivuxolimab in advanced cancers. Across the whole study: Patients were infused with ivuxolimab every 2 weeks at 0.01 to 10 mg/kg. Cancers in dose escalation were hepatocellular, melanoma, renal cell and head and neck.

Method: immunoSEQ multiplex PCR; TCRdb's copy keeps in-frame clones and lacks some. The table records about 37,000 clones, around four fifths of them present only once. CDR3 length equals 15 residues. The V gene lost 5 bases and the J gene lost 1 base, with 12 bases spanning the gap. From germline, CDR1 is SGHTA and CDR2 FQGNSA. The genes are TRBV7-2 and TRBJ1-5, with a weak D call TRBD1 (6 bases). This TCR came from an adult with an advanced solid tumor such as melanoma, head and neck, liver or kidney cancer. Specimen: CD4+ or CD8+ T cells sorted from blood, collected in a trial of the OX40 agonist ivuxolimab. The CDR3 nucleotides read TGTGCCAGCAGCCCCGGGGGGGCGAGCAATCAGCCCCAGCATTTT. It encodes CASSPGGASNQPQHF.